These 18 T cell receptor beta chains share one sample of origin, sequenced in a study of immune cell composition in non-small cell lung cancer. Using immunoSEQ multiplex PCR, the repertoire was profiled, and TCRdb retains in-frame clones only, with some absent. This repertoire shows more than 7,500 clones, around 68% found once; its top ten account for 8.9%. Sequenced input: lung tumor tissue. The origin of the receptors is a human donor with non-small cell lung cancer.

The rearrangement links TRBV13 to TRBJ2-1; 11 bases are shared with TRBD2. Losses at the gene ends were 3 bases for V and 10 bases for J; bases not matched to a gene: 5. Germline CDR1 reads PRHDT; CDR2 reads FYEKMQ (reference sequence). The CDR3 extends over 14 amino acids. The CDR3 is CASSFSGGAREQFF. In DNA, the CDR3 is TGTGCCAGCAGCTTTAGCGGGGGGGCACGGGAGCAGTTCTTC.

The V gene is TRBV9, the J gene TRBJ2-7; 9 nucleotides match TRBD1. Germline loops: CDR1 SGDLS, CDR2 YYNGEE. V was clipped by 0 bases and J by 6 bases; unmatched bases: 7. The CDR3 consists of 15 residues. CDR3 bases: TGTGCCAGCAGCGTAGGGGACAGGGCGACATCCGAGCAGTACTTC. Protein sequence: CASSVGDRATSEQYF.

In DNA, the CDR3 is TGTGCCAGCAGCGTAGTTACAGGAGGAGCGAACTATGGCTACACCTTC. Translating gives CASSVVTGGANYGYTF. V usage is TRBV9 and J usage is TRBJ1-2, with D possibly being TRBD1 (5 bases). This CDR3 has 16 amino acids. Germline-derived CDR1 and CDR2 are SGDLS and YYNGEE. Trimming cost V 0 bases and J 2 bases, with 14 bases left between them.

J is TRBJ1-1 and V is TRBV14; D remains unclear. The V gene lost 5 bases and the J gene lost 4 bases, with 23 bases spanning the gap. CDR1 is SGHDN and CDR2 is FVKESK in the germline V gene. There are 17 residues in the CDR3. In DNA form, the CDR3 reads TGTGCCAGCAGCGTATCGGGAGGACTAGGAGCGGGCACTGAAGCTTTCTTT. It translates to CASSVSGGLGAGTEAFF.

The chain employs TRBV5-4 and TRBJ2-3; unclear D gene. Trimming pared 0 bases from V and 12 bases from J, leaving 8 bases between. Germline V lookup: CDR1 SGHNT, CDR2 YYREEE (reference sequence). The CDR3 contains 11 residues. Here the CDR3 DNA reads TGTGCCAGCAGCTTGGAGGGTATACAGTATTTT. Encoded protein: CASSLEGIQYF.

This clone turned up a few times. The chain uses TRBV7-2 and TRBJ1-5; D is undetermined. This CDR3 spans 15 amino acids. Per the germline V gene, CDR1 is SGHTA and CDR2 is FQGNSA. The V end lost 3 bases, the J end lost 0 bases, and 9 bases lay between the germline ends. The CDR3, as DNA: TGTGCCAGCAGCTTGGTTTCGGGTAGCAATCAGCCCCAGCATTTT. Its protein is CASSLVSGSNQPQHF.

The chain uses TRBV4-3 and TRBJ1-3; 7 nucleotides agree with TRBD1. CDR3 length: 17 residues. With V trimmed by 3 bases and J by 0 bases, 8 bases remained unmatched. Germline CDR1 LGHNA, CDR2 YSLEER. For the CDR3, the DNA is TGCGCCAGCAGCCAGGGAGGGACAGTTAACTCTGGAAACACCATATATTTT. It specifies CASSQGGTVNSGNTIYF.

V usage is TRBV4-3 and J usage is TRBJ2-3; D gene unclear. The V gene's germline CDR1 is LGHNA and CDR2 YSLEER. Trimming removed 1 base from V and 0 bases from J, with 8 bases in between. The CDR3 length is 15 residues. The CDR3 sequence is CASSQGTSSTDTQYF. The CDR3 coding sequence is TGCGCCAGCAGCCAAGGGACGTCTAGCACAGATACGCAGTATTTT.

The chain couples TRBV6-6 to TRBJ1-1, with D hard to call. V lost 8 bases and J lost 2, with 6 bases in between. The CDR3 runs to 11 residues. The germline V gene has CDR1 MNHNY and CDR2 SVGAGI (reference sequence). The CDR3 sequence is CASRGNTEAFF. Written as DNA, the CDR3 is TGTGCCAGCCGCGGAAACACTGAAGCTTTCTTT.

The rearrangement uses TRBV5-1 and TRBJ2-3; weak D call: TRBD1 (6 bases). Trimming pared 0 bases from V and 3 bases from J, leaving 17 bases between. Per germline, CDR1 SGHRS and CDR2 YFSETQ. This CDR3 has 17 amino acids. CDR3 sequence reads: CASSLVLGADRTDTQYF. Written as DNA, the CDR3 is TGCGCCAGCAGCTTGGTTTTGGGGGCCGATCGAACAGATACGCAGTATTTT.

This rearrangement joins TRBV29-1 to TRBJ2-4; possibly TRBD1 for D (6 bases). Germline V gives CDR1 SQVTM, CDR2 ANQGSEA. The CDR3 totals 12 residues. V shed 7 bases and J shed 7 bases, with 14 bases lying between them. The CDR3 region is CSGGQSNNIQYF. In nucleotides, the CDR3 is TGCAGCGGTGGACAGAGCAATAACATTCAGTACTTC.

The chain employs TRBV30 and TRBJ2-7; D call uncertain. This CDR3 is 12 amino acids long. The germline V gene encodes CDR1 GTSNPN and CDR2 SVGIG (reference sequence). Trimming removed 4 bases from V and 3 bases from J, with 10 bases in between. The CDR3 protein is CAWTMTGYEQYF. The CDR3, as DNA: TGTGCCTGGACCATGACGGGCTACGAGCAGTACTTC.

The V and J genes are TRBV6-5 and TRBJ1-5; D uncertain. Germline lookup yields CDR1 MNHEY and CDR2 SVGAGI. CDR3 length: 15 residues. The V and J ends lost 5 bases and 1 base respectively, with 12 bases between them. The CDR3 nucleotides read TGTGCCAGCAGTCTTGGACGCGGGAGCAATCAGCCCCAGCATTTT. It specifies CASSLGRGSNQPQHF.

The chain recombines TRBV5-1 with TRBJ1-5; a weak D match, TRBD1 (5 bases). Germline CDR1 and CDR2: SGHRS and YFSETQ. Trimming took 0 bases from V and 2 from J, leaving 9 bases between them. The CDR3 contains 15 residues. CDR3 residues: CASSLEGLGNQPQHF. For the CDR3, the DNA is TGCGCCAGCAGCTTGGAGGGGTTAGGCAATCAGCCCCAGCATTTT.

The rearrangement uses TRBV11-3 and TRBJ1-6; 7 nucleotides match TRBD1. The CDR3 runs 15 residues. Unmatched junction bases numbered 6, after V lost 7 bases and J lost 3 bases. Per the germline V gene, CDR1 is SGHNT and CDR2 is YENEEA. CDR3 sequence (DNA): TGTGCCAGCAAAGTGGGACAGAACTATAATTCACCCCTCCACTTT. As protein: CASKVGQNYNSPLHF.

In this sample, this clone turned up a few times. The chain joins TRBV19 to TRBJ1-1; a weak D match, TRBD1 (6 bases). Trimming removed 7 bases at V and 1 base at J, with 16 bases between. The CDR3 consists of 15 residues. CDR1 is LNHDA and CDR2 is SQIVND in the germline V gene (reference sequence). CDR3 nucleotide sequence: TGTGCCAGTAACGAACAGGGAGTAAGGAACACTGAAGCTTTCTTT. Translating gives CASNEQGVRNTEAFF.

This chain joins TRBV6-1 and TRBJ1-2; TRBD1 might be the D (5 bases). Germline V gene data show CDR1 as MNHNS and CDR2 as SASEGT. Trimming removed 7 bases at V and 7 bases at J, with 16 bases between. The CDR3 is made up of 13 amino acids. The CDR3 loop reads CASIGTKGLGYTF. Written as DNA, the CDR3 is TGTGCCAGCATAGGGACTAAGGGGCTTGGCTACACCTTC.

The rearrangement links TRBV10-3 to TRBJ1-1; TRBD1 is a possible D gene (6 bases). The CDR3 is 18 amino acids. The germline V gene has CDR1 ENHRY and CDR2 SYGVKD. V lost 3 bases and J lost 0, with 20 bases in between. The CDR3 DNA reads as TGTGCCATCAGTGATCGGAGAGGGCGGGACATAATGAACACTGAAGCTTTCTTT. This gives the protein CAISDRRGRDIMNTEAFF.